This passage covers 5 T cell receptor beta chains from one sample sequenced in a study of T cells in Graves' hyperthyroidism and ophthalmopathy. RNA transcripts were the template for amplifying TCR beta CDR3 regions. An initial round of RT-PCR targeting the TCR CDR3 relied on the HTBI primer set. TCRdb passed the multiplex PCR reads through MiXCR, listing each CDR3 protein once. Here the sample spans a few hundred thousand distinct CDR3 sequences, approximately 20% being singletons. Sequenced input: blood. The receptor set was obtained from a man aged 40-49 years with Graves' hyperthyroidism.

This clonotype was seen repeatedly, ten times or more. This CDR3 is CASSPPHPNTGELFF. CDR3 nucleotides: TGTGCCAGCTCACCACCTCATCCTAACACCGGGGAGCTGTTTTTT. V usage is TRBV18 and J usage is TRBJ2-2; D is ambiguous. CDR1 and CDR2 from the germline V gene are KGHSH and LQKENI. This CDR3 is 15 amino acids long. Trimming stripped 0 bases from V and 2 bases from J, with 7 bases between.

The chain couples TRBV5-1 to TRBJ2-7; tentatively, D is TRBD2 (5 bases). V lost 1 base and J lost 6, with 14 bases in between. CDR1 is SGHRS, CDR2 YFSETQ, per germline. The CDR3 length is 14 residues. CDR3 nucleotide sequence: TGCGCCAGCAGCTTGTTCGCCCTAGAGGGCGAGCAGTACTTC. Residues: CASSLFALEGEQYF.

This clonotype was counted many times. CDR3 sequence (DNA): TGTGCCATCAGTGGTACAGGGTCCCCCTACAATGAGCAGTTCTTC. Translating gives CAISGTGSPYNEQFF. The V and J genes are TRBV10-3 and TRBJ2-1, with D tentatively TRBD1 (6 bases). The CDR3 loop spans 15 amino acids. Germline CDR1 and CDR2: ENHRY and SYGVKD. Trimming removed 4 bases at V and 2 bases at J, with 12 bases between.

This clonotype showed up many times. The chain is built from TRBV3-1 and TRBJ2-7, with D uncertain. V dropped 1 base and J dropped 7 bases, with 5 bases sitting between them. CDR3 length equals 11 residues. The germline gives CDR1 LGHDT, CDR2 YNNKEL (reference sequence). CDR3 DNA sequence: TGTGCCAGCAGCCAAGCTGGGGAGCAGTACTTC. Amino acid sequence: CASSQAGEQYF.

This clonotype was detected ten times or more. This chain links TRBV7-3 with TRBJ1-2; D is perhaps TRBD1 (5 bases). The CDR3 spans 15 residues. CDR1 is SGHTA, CDR2 FQGTGA, per germline. V was cut by 6 bases and J by 4 bases, with 18 bases left in between. CDR3 loop: CASSSDSMGRYGYTF. Written as DNA, the CDR3 is TGTGCCAGCAGTTCGGACTCAATGGGACGCTATGGCTACACCTTC.